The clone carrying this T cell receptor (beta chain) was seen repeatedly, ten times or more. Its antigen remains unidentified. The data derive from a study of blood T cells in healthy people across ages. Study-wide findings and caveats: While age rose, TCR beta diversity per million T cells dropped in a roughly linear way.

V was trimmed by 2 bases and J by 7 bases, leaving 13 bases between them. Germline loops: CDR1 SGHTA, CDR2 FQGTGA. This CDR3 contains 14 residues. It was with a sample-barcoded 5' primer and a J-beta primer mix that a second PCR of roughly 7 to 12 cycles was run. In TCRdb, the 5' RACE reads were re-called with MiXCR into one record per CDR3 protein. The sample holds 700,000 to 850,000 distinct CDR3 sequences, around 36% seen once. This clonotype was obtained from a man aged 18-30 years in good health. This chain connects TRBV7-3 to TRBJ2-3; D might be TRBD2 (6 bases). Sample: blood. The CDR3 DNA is TGTGCCAGCAGCTTAGGAGGGCTGGGAAATACGCAGTATTTT. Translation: CASSLGGLGNTQYF.